Listed here is a single T cell receptor (beta chain). The target of this receptor is not known. Base qualities are missing; no much larger clone stands one base away. For commercial TCRB immunosequencing, five hundred nanograms of biopsy DNA were submitted for each sample. Adaptive Biotechnology amplified the CDR3 regions from genomic DNA with a two-step multiplex PCR designed to control amplification bias. Primers covering every V and J gene segment were used in the first PCR, while barcodes and Illumina adapters were added in the second PCR. An Illumina instrument was used to sequence the CDR3 libraries. The authors' analysis ran thus. Analysis combined the vendor-provided pipelines with custom analysis of raw data in R/Bioconductor under R version 3.3.0. Clonality, which ranges from 0 to 1, was calculated as the inverse of the normalised Shannon entropy across all productive clones. High-frequency clones were defined as the share of the repertoire taken up by the top 100 clones, keeping only clones that passed a 95% confidence test. Overlap between samples was measured with the Morisita-Horn index, while repertoire diversity was measured with the Simpson index. The table was pulled from immuneACCESS by TCRdb, which kept in-frame rearrangements only. Such tables lose some clones; where checked, under half of the loss comes from unresolved V genes, and the rest has no known cause. D and trimming were read from the DNA, whereas the V and J calls and clone size are those reported in that table. The sample records over 10,000 clones, 78% of which are singletons. Approximately 4.1% of the sample belongs to the ten largest clones.

From a lookup of the germline V gene (reference sequence), CDR1 and CDR2 are LNHDA and SQIVND. The CDR3, cysteine through phenylalanine, is 16 amino acids long. This entry keeps only the CDR3 DNA: 48 bases, framed from base 1. For this chain, trimming is 7 bases at the V end and 4 bases at the J end, and the number of junction bases without a gene match is 12. The time point label corresponds to: neoterminal ileum biopsy at postoperative endoscopy, about 6 months after surgery. To be eligible, patients had to be adults with ileal or ileocolonic Crohn's disease and an indication for ileocolonic resection. Before DNA extraction, whole ileal mucosal biopsies were kept frozen at -80 degrees C. Genomic DNA was extracted from frozen whole biopsies using a TRizol-based method and was quantified with a NanoDrop 2000 spectrophotometer. These data are taken from a study of T cell repertoires in ileal Crohn's disease (dated 2019 in TCRdb). For the wider study: Median disease duration was approximately 8 years, and around a third of patients were identified as active smokers at the time of surgery. Postoperative therapy was given to about half of the patients, with thiopurines administered to 11 patients and anti-TNF agents administered to 15 to 20 patients. Running in parallel with the study was a multicentre cohort set up to find predictors of early endoscopic recurrence following ileocolonic resection. TCR repertoire analysis was done in fewer than 65 Crohn's disease patients from a prospective multicentre cohort. Neoterminal ileum biopsies obtained at postoperative colonoscopy were designated as M6 samples. Surgery was performed for a complication in all patients, with stricturing disease in approximately 60% and penetrating disease in approximately 40%. Endoscopic postoperative recurrence was defined as a Rutgeerts score above i0. A total of around 150 mucosal samples from around 60 patients were sequenced, with samples obtained at several locations on the surgical specimen and at postoperative endoscopy.

Broad study findings and their caveats: Compared with CD4 T cells, sorted CD8 T cells held more high-frequency clones, which suggests that the mucosal expansions were mostly CD8. Mucosal CD4 and CD8 T cells were sorted and sequenced only in a subgroup of patients, the size of which was not stated. Patients who were active smokers at surgery had a significantly higher proportion of clonal expansions than non-smokers (about 27% vs 20%, p=0.02). Postoperative endoscopy was performed at varying times within the first year after surgery, with a median delay of around 6.7 months. Endoscopic recurrence was linked to a higher percentage of high-frequency clones at surgery, and recurrence occurred in every patient whose clonality exceeded 26.8% (18/57).

Sequences were obtained from ileal tissue. The sequence was obtained from an adult with Crohn's disease. The rearranged chain carries TRBV19 and TRBJ2-1; TRBD2 agrees with 8 junctional bases. The CDR3 here reads CASNEGSGRVYNEQFF. The base sequence is TGTGCCAGTAACGAAGGTTCCGGGAGGGTTTACAATGAGCAGTTCTTC.